This record looks at one T cell receptor beta chain sequence and its context. The antigen remains unidentified. The sample comes from a study of untreated major depressive disorder. The study, taken as a whole, reports: All top five TRBV05-01 clones per subject were private clones.

Repertoires were generated with immunoSEQ multiplex PCR, while TCRdb's copy carries only in-frame clones and drops some. The sample holds 20,000 to 25,000 clones, around nine tenths seen once. Trimming cost V 2 bases and J 3 bases; bases outside gene matches: 4. CDR1 LGHNA and CDR2 YNFKEQ come from the germline V gene. The CDR3 length is 15 residues. Sequencing was performed on CD4+ T cells from PBMCs. This receptor was obtained from a woman in her forties in good health. The chain links TRBV4-2 to TRBJ2-3, with 8 bases lining up with TRBD1. CDR3 nucleotide sequence: TGTGCCAGCAGCCAACCGGGACAGGCTACAGATACGCAGTATTTT. It translates to CASSQPGQATDTQYF.